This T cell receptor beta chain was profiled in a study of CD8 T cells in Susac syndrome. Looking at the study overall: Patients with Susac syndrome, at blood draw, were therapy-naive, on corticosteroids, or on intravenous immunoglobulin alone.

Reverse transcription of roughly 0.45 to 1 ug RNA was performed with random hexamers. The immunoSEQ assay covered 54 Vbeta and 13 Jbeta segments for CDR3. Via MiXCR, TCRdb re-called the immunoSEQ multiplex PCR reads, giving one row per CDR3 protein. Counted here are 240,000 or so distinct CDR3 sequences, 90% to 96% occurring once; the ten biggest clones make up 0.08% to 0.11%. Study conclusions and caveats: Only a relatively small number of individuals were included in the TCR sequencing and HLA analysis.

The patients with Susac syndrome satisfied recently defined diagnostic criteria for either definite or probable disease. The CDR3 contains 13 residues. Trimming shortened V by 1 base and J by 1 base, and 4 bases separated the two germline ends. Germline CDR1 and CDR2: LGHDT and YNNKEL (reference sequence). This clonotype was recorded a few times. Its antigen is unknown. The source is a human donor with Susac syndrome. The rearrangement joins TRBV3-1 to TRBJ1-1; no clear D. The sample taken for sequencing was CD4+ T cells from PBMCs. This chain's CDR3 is CASSQAGNTEAFF. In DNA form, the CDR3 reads TGTGCCAGCAGCCAAGCCGGGAACACTGAAGCTTTCTTT.